Listed below are T cell receptor beta chains from one sample, sequenced in a study of radiotherapy plus CTLA-4 blockade in lung cancer. The data were produced by immunoSEQ multiplex PCR, yet TCRdb's version contains in-frame clones alone and is incomplete. The sample shows roughly 68,000 clones, roughly 80% of them seen only once. The sample consisted of peripheral blood, taken from a patient treated with radiotherapy plus ipilimumab. The receptors originated from a human donor with non-small cell lung cancer who had a complete response to radiotherapy plus ipilimumab. CDR3s leave out the opening cysteine and the closing phenylalanine or tryptophan. The order of the fields is V gene, J gene, CDR3 protein.

>TRBV19|TRBJ1-1
ASSPRDRYTEAF
>TRBV30|TRBJ2-1
AWSAGRRMF
>TRBV19|TRBJ2-5
ASSIAGGQETQY
>TRBV6-5|TRBJ1-2
ASSSEGRGTYGYT
>TRBV11-2|TRBJ2-3
ASSLDMADTQY
>TRBV29-1|TRBJ1-5
SVVLGGSGSNQPQH
>TRBV2|TRBJ1-1
ASLLGARTEAF
>TRBV5-1|TRBJ2-2
ASSLGPGLNTGELF
>TRBV2|TRBJ1-2
ASSGTGGFGYT
>TRBV11-3|TRBJ2-3
ASSLGLAGVGTDTQY
>TRBV30|TRBJ1-1
AYPGPSNTEAF
>TRBV5-1|TRBJ2-1
ASSLVAPGLAGGQGF
>TRBV18|TRBJ1-4
ASSPIATNEKLF
>TRBV30|TRBJ2-1
AWIPGQRGSNEQF
>TRBV15|TRBJ1-4
ATSRDSPSNEKLF
>TRBV29-1|TRBJ2-1
SVEIIGAYNEQF
>TRBV20-1|TRBJ2-1
SVRRNEQF
>TRBV7-9|TRBJ1-1
ASSFGTANTEAF
>TRBV11-3|TRBJ2-5
ASSLYNYRGRETQY
>TRBV28|TRBJ2-1
ASNKGQGSNEQF
>TRBV5-1|TRBJ1-5
ASSLDGQGNQPQH
>TRBV11-2|TRBJ2-2
ASSQGSGYTGELF
>TRBV7-9|TRBJ1-2
ASSFPTGEDGYT
>TRBV27|TRBJ2-1
ASSPRLAGGYFPYNEQF
>TRBV7-2|TRBJ1-2
ASSPRVSGYT
>TRBV2|TRBJ2-5
ASSVRREETQY
>TRBV9|TRBJ2-7
ASSAGLAFEQY
>TRBV7-9|TRBJ2-6
ARGDGLSGANVLT
>TRBV5-6|TRBJ2-1
ASSSRGEQF
>TRBV19|TRBJ1-5
ASSIGDQPQH
>TRBV11-2|TRBJ2-3
ASSKERKRNTDTQY